A selection of T cell receptor beta chains follows, all from one sample in a study of shared clonotypes between healthy human individuals. The assay was immunoSEQ multiplex PCR, and TCRdb's table has in-frame clones only and misses some. The sample yields a few million clones, over 85% seen once. The sample taken for sequencing was naive CD4+ T cells sorted from blood. The receptors come from a man aged 18 to 30 in good health. Each CDR3 is given without its conserved first and last residue. The order of the fields is V gene, D gene, J gene, CDR3 protein. The D gene is left open where the match is weak.

>TRBV15|-|TRBJ1-5
ATSRVAGVGQPQH
>TRBV10-3|TRBD1|TRBJ2-1
AIRPGQGNHEQF
>TRBV7-2|-|TRBJ1-4
ASSLGDRNNEKLF
>TRBV5-1|TRBD2|TRBJ2-1
ASSLTAGETYNEQF
>TRBV7-2|-|TRBJ2-3
ASSLVSDTQY
>TRBV7-3|TRBD2|TRBJ2-5
ASSPGGPTKTQY
>TRBV4-2|-|TRBJ1-5
ASSQEGISQPQH
>TRBV5-4|-|TRBJ2-7
ASSLDGGSYEQY
>TRBV5-6|TRBD1|TRBJ1-5
ASSPGTGANQPQH
>TRBV7-9|-|TRBJ1-6
ASSLAWGREWSPLH
>TRBV10-3|-|TRBJ2-1
AIGTGSYNEQF
>TRBV6-5|-|TRBJ2-2
ASSLGGSTGELF
>TRBV18|-|TRBJ2-2
ASSPHPGAAGELF
>TRBV14|-|TRBJ2-1
ASLGPTSGNEQF
>TRBV7-3|-|TRBJ2-2
ASSSGMGAGELF
>TRBV7-9|TRBD1|TRBJ2-7
ASSSIWTGSSYEQY
>TRBV25-1|-|TRBJ2-3
ASSEGRNTDTQY
>TRBV5-4|TRBD1|TRBJ1-1
ASSPRQGETEAF